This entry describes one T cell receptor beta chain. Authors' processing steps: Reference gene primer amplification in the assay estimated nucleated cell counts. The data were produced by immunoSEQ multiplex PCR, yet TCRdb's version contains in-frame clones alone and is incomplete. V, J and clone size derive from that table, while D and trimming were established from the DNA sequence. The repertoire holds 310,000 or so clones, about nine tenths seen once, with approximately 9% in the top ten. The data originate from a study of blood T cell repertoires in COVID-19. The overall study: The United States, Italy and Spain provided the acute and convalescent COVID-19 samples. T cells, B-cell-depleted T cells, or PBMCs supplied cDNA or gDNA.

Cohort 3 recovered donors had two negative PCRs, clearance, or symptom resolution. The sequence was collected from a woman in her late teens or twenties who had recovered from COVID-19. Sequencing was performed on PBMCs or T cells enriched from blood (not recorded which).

CDR3 coding DNA: TGTGCCAGCAGTTCCGCCGGCAGGGGGGTTTACGAGCAGTACTTC. Its translation is CASSSAGRGVYEQYF. This rearrangement joins TRBV6-2 or TRBV6-3 to TRBJ2-7, with a possible D match to TRBD1 (7 bases). CDR1 and CDR2 (germline): MNHEY, SVGEGT. The CDR3 is 15 amino acids. Trimming removed 4 bases at V and 4 bases at J, with 17 bases between.